The source of this TCR beta chain is a study of blood T cell repertoires in COVID-19. This clone was counted only a few times. Method: immunoSEQ multiplex PCR; TCRdb's copy keeps in-frame clones and lacks some. The repertoire holds about 43,000 clones, with over 75% as singletons. The sample was peripheral blood. The receptor's source is a woman aged 60-75 years with acute or convalescent COVID-19.

CDR3 DNA: TGCAGTGAACGGGGAGGTTGTGGCTACACCTTC. It encodes CSERGGCGYTF. This rearrangement joins TRBV20-1 to TRBJ1-2; D ambiguous. The CDR3 contains 11 residues. CDR1 and CDR2 (germline): DFQATT, SNEGSKA (reference sequence). The V gene lost 7 bases and the J gene lost 7 bases, with 13 bases spanning the gap.